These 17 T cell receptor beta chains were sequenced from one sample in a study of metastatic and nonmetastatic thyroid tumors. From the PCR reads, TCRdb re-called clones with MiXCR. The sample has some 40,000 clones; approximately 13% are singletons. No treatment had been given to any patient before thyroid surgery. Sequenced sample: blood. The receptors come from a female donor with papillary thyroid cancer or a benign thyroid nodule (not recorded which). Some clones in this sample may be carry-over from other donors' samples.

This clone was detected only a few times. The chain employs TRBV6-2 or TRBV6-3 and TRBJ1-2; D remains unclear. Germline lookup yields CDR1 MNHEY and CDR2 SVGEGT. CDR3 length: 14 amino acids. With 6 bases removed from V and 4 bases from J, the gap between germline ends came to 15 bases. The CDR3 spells CASSPDPILYGYTF. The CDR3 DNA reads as TGTGCCAGCAGCCCGGACCCAATCCTCTATGGCTACACCTTC.

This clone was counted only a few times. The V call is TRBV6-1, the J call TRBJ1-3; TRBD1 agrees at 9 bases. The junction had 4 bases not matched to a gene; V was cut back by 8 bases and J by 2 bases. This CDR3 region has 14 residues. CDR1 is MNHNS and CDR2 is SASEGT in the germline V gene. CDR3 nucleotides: TGTGCCAGCTTACAGGGGGCAACTGGAAACACCATATATTTT. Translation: CASLQGATGNTIYF.

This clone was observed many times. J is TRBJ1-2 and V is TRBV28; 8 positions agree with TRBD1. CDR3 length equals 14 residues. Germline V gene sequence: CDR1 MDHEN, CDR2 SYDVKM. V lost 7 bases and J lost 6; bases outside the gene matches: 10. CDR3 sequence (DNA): TGTGCCAGCAAGAGTTCCGGGACAGGAGATGGCTACACCTTC. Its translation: CASKSSGTGDGYTF.

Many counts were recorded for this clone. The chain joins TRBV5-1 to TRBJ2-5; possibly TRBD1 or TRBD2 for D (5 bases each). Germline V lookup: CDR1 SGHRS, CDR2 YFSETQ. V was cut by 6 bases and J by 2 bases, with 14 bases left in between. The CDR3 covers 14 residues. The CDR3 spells CASTGSLVQETQYF. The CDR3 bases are TGCGCCAGCACAGGGAGCTTGGTACAAGAGACCCAGTACTTC.

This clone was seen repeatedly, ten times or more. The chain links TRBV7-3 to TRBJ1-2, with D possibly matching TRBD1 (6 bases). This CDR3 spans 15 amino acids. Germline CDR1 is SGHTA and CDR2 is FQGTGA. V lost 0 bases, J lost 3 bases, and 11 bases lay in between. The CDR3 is CASSLTSRGDYGYTF. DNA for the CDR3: TGTGCCAGCAGCTTAACGAGCAGGGGCGACTATGGCTACACCTTC. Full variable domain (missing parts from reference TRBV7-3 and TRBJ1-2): GAGVSQTPSNKVTEKGKYVELRCDPISGHTALYWYRQSLGQGPEFLIYFQGTGAADDSGLPNDRFFAVRPEGSVSTLKIQRTERGDSAVYLCASSLTSRGDYGYTFGSGTRLTVV.

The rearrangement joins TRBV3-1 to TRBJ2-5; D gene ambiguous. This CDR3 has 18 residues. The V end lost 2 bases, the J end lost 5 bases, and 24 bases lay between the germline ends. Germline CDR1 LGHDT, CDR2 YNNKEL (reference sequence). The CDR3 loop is CASSQYKATELGWETQYF. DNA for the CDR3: TGTGCCAGCAGCCAATATAAGGCCACTGAGCTCGGGTGGGAGACCCAGTACTTC.

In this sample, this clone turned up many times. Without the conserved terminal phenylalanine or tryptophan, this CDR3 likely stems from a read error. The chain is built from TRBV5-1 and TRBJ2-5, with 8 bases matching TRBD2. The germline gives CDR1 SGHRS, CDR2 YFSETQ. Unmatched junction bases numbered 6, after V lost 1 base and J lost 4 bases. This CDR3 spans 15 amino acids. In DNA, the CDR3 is TGCGCCAGCAGCTTGACAGCGGGAGTGGTAGAGACCCAGTACCTC. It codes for CASSLTAGVVETQYL.

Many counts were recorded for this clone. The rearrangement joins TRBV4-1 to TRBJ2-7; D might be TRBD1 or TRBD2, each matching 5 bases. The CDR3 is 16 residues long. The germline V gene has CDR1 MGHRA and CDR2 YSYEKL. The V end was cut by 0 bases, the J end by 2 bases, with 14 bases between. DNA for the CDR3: TGCGCCAGCAGCCAAGAGCCTGGGACGCGACCCTACGAGCAGTACTTC. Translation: CASSQEPGTRPYEQYF.

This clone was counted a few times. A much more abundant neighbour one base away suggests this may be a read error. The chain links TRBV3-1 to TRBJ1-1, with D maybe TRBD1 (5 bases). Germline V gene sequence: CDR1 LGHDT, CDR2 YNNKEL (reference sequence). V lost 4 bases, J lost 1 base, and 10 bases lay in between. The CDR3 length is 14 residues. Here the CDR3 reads CASSRGVRNTEAFF. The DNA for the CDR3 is TGTGCCAGCAGCCGAGGGGTGCGGAACACTGAAGCTTTCTTT.

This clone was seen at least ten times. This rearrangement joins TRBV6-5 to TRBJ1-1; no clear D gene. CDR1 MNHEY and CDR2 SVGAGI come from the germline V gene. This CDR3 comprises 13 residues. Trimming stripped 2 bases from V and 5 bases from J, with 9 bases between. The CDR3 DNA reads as TGTGCCAGCAGTTACCTAAAAGAAACTGAAGCTTTCTTT. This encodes CASSYLKETEAFF.

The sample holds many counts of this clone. The CDR3 DNA follows: TGTGCCACGTCCGTAGGGTTTGACTATGGCTACACCTTC. Translated, it gives CATSVGFDYGYTF. This sequence joins TRBV6-2 or TRBV6-3 and TRBJ1-2; D remains ambiguous. V was shortened by 10 bases and J by 3 bases, with 15 bases between the two germline ends. This CDR3 has 13 residues. Germline V lookup: CDR1 MNHEY, CDR2 SVGEGT.

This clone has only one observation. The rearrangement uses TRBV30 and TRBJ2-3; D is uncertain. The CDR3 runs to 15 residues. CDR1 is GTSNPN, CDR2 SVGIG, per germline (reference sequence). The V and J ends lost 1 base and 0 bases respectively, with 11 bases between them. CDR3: CAWSESPASTDTQYF. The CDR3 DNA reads TGTGCCTGGAGTGAATCCCCCGCCAGCACAGATACGCAGTATTTT.

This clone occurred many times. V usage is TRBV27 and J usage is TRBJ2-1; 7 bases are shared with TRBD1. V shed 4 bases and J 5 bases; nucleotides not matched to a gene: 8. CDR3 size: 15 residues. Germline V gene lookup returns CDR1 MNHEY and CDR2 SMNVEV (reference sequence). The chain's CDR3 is CASSSYRGANNEQFF. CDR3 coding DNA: TGTGCCAGCAGTTCGTACAGGGGTGCTAACAATGAGCAGTTCTTC.

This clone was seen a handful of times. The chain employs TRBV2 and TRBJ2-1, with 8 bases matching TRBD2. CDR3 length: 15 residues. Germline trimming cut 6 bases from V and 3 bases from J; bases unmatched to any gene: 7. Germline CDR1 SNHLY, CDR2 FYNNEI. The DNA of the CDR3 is TGTGCCAGCAGAGAGCGGGAGAGTAACTACAATGAGCAGTTCTTC. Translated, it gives CASRERESNYNEQFF.

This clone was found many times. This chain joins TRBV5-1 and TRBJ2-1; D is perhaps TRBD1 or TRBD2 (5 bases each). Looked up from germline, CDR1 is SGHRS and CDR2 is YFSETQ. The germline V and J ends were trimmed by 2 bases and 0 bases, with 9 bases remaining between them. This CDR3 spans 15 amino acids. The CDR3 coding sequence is TGCGCCAGCAGCTTCTGGGGGAGCTCCTACAATGAGCAGTTCTTC. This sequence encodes CASSFWGSSYNEQFF.

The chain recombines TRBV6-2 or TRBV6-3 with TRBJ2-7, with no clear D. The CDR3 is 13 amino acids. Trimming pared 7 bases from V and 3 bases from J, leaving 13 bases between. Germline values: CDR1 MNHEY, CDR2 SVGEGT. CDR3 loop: CASNRPLGYEQYF. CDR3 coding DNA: TGTGCCAGCAACCGACCTCTCGGCTACGAGCAGTACTTC.

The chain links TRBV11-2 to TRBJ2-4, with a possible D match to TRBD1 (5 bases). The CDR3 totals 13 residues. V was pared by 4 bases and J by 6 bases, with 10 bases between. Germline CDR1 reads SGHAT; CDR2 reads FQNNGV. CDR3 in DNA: TGTGCCAGCAGCTCATACAGGCGAAACATTCAGTACTTC. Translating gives CASSSYRRNIQYF.